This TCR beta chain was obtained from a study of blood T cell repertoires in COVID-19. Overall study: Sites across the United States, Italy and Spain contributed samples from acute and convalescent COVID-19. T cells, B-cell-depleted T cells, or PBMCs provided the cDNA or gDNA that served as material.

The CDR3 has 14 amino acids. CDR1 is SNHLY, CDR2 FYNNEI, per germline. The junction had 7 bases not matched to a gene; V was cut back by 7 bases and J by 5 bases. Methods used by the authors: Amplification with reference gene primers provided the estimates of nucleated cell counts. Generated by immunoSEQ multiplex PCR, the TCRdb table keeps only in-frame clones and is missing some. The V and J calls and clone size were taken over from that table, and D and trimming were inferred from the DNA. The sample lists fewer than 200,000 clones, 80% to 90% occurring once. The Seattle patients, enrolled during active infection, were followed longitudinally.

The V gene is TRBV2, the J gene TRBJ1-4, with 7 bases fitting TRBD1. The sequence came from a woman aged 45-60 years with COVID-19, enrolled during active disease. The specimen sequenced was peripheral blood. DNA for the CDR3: TGTGCCAGCAAAGACAGGGTGGAGAATGAAAAACTGTTTTTT. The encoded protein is CASKDRVENEKLFF.